This T cell receptor (beta chain) emerged from a study of OX40 agonist ivuxolimab in advanced cancers. The table came from immunoSEQ multiplex PCR; TCRdb's copy has only in-frame clones and leaves some out. Of about 70,000 clones in the sample, around nine tenths were seen once. The CDR3 totals 16 residues. The sequence was obtained from an adult with an advanced solid tumor such as melanoma, head and neck, liver or kidney cancer. The rearrangement links TRBV1 to TRBJ1-3. TRBV1 counts as a pseudogene. The specimen was CD4+ or CD8+ T cells sorted from blood, collected in a trial of the OX40 agonist ivuxolimab. As DNA, the CDR3 is TGCACCAGCAGCCAAGGAGGGAGCACCTCTGGAAACACCATATATTTT. Its protein product is CTSSQGGSTSGNTIYF.